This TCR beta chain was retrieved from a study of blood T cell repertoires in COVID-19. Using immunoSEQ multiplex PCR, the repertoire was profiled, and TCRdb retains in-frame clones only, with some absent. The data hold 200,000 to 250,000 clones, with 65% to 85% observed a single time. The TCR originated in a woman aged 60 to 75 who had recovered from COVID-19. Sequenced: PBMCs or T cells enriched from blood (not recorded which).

In DNA form, the CDR3 reads TGTGCCAGCTCACTACAGGGGTGGAGTCAGCCCCAGCATTTT. It translates to CASSLQGWSQPQHF. The chain recombines TRBV18 with TRBJ1-5; 7 bases are shared with TRBD1. CDR1 is KGHSH and CDR2 is LQKENI in the germline V gene. The CDR3 covers 14 residues. V dropped 4 bases and J dropped 6; count of bases not matched to a gene: 6.